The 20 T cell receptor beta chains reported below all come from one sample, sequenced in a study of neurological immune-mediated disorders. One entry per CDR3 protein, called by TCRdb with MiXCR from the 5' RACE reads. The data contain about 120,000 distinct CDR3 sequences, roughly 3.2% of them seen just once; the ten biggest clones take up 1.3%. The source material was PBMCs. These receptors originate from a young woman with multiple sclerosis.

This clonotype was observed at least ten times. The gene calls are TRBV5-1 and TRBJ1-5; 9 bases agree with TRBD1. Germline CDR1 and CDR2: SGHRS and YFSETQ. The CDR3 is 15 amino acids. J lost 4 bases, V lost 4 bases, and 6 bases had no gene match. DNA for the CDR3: TGCGCCAGCAGCCAAGACGGACAGGGGAATCAGCCCCAGCATTTT. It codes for CASSQDGQGNQPQHF.

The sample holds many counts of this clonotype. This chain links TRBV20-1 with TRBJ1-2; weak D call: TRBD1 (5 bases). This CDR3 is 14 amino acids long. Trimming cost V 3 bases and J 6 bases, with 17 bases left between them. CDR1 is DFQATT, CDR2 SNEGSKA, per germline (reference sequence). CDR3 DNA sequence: TGCAGTGCTAGGTCAGGGTCGGGAGTGCATGGCTACACCTTC. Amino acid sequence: CSARSGSGVHGYTF.

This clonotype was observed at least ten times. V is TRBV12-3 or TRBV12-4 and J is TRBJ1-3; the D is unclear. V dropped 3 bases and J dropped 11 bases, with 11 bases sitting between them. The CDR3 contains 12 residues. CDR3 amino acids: CASSLVRAAIYF. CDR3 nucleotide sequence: TGTGCCAGCAGTTTGGTGAGGGCAGCCATATATTTT.

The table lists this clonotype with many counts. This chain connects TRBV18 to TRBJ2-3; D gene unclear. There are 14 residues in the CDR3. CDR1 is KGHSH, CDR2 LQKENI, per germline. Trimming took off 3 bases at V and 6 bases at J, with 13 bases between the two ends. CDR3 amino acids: CASSPSSSRDTQYF. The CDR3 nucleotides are TGTGCCAGCTCACCTTCATCAAGTCGGGATACGCAGTATTTT.

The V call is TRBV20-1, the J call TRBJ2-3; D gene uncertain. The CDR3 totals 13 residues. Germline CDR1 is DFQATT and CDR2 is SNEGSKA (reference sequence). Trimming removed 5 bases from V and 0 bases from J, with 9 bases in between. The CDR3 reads CSALTASTDTQYF. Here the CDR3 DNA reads TGCAGTGCTCTGACTGCTAGCACAGATACGCAGTATTTT.

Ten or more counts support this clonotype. CDR3 DNA sequence: TGCGCCAGCAGCTTGGGTTGGACGGCCCAAAACATTCAGTACTTC. Translating it yields CASSLGWTAQNIQYF. This chain connects TRBV5-1 to TRBJ2-4; D is undetermined. CDR3 length: 15 residues. With 0 bases removed from V and 5 bases from J, the gap between germline ends came to 12 bases. CDR1 SGHRS and CDR2 YFSETQ come from the germline V gene.

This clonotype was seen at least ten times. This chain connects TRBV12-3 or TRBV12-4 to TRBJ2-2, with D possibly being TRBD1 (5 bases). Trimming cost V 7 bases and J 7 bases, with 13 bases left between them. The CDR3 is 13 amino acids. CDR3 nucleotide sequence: TGTGCCAGCAAGAAGGGGTGGAGCGGGGAGCTGTTTTTT. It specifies CASKKGWSGELFF.

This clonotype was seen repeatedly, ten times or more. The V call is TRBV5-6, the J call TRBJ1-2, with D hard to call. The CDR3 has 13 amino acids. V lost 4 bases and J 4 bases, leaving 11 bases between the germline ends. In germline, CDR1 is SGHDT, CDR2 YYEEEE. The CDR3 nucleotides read TGTGCCAGCAGCGCCGGGAGACTCTATGGCTACACCTTC. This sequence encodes CASSAGRLYGYTF.

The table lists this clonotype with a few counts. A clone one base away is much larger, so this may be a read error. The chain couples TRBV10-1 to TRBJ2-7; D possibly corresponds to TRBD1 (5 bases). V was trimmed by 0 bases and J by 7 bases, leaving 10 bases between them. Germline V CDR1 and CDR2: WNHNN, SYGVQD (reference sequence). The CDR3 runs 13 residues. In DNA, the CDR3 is TGCGCCAGCAGTGAGTCGGACACTGAAGAGCAGTACTTC. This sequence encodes CASSESDTEEQYF.

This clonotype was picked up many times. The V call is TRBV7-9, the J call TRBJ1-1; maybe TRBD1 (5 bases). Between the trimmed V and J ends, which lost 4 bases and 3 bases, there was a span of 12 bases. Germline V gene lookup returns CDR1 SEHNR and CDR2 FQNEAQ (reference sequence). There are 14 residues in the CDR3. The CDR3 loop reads CASSSGERDTEAFF. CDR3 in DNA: TGTGCCAGCAGCTCGGGGGAGCGGGACACTGAAGCTTTCTTT.

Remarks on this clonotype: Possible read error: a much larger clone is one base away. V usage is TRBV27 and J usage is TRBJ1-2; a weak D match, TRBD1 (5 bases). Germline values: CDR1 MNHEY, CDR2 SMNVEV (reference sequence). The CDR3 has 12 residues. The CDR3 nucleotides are TGTGACCCCATGAGACAGCTGTATGGCTACACCTTC. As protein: CDPMRQLYGYTF.

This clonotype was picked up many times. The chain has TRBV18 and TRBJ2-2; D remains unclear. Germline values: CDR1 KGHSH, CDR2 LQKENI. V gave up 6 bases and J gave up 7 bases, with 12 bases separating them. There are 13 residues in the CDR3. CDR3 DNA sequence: TGTGCCAGCTCCCAGGCAGCCGGCGGGGAGCTGTTTTTT. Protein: CASSQAAGGELFF.

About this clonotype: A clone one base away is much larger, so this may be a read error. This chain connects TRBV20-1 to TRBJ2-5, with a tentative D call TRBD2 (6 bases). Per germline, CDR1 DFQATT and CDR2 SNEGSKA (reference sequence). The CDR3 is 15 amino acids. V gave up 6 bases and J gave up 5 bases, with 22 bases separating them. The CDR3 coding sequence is TGCAGTGCCTACCACTGGGGAGGTGAGGGGGAGACCCAGTACTTC. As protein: CSAYHWGGEGETQYF.

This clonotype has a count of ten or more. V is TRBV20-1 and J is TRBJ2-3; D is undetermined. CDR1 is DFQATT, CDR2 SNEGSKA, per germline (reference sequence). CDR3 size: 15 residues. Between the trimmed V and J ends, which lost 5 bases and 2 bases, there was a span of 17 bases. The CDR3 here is CSAPLAARTTDTQYF. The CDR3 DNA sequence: TGCAGTGCTCCCTTGGCGGCCCGCACCACAGATACGCAGTATTTT.

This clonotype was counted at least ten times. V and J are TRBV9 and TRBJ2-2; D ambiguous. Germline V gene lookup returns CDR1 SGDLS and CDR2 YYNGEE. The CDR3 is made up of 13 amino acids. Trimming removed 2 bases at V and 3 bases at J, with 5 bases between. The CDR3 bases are TGTGCCAGCAGCGTCGTGGACACCGGGGAGCTGTTTTTT. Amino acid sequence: CASSVVDTGELFF.

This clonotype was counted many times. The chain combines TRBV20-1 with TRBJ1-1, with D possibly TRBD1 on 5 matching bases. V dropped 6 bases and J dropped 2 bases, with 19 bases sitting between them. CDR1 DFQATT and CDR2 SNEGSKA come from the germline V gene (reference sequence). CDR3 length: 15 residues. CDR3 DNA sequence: TGCAGTGCCGGGGGGTACCTAGGAGGAAACACTGAAGCTTTCTTT. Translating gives CSAGGYLGGNTEAFF.

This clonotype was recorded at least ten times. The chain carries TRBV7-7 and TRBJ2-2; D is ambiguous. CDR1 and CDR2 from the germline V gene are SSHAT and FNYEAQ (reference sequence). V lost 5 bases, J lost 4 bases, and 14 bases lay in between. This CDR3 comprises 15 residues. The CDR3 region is CASSPTARFTGELFF. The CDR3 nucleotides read TGTGCCAGCAGCCCGACCGCCCGATTCACCGGGGAGCTGTTTTTT.

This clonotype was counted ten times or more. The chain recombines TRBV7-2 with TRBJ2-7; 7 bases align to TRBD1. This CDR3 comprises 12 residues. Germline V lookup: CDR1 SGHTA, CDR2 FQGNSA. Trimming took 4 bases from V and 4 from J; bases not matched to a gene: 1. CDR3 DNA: TGTGCCAGCAGCTCGACAGGGTACGAGCAGTACTTC. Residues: CASSSTGYEQYF.

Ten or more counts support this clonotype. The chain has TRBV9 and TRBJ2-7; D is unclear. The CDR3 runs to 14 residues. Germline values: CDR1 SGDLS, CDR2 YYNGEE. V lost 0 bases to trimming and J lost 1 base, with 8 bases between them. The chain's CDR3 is CASSVGHRSYEQYF. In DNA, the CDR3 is TGTGCCAGCAGCGTAGGACACCGATCCTACGAGCAGTACTTC. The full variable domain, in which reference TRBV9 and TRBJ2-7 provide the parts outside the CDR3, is DSGVTQTPKHLITATGQRVTLRCSPRSGDLSVYWYQQSLDQGLQFLIQYYNGEERAKGNILERFSAQQFPDLHSELNLSSLELGDSALYFCASSVGHRSYEQYFGPGTRLTVT.

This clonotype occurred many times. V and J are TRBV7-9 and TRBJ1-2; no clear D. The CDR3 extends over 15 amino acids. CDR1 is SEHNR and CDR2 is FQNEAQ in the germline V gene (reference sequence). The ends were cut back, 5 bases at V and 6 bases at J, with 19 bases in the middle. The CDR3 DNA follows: TGTGCCAGCAGCCTCGGGCAATGGAATCGTCATGGCTACACCTTC. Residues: CASSLGQWNRHGYTF.